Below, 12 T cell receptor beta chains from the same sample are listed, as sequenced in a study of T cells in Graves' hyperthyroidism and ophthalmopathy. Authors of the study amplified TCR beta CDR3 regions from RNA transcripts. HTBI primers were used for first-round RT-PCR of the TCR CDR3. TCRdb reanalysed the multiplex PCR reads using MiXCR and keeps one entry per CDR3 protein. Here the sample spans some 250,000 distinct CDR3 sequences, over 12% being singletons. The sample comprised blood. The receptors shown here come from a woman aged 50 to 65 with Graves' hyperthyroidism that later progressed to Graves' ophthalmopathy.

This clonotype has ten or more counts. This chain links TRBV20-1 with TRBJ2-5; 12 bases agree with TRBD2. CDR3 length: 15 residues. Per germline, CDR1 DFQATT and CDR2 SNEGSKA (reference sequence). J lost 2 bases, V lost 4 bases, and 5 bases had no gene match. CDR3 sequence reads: CSATPTSGRQETQYF. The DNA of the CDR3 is TGCAGTGCTACCCCGACTAGCGGGAGACAAGAGACCCAGTACTTC.

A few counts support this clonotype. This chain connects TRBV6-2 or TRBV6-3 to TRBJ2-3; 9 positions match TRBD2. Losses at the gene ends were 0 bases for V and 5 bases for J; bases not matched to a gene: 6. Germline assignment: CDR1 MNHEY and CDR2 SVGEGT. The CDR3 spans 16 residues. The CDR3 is CASSYSASGVLDTQYF. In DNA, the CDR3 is TGTGCCAGCAGTTACTCGGCTAGCGGGGTTCTAGATACGCAGTATTTT.

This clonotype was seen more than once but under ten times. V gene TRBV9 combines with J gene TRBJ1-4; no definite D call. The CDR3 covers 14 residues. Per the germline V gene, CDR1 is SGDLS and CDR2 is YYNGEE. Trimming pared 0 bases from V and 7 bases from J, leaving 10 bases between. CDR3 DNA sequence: TGTGCCAGCAGCGTAGCTTTTTCGGGTGAAAAACTGTTTTTT. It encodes CASSVAFSGEKLFF.

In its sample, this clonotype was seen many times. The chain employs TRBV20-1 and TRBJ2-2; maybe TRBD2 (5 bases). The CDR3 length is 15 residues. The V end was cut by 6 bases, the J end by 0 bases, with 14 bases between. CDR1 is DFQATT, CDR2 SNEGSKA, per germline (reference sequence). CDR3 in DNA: TGCAGTGCCCCGCCGACGGGGACGAACACCGGGGAGCTGTTTTTT. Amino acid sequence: CSAPPTGTNTGELFF.

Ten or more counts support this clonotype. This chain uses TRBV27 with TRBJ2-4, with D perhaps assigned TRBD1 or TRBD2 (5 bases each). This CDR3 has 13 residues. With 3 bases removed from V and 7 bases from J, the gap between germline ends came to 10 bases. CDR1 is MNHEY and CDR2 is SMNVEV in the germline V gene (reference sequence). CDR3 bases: TGTGCCAGCAGTTTCCAAGGGGAGAACATTCAGTACTTC. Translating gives CASSFQGENIQYF.

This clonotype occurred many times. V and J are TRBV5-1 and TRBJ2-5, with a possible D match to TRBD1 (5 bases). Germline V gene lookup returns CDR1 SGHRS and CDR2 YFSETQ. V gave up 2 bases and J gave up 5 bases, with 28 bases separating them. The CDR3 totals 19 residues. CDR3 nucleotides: TGCGCCAGCAGCTTACGTTCCCGCGAACAGGTCCTCGTCGGGGAGACCCAGTACTTC. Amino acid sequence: CASSLRSREQVLVGETQYF.

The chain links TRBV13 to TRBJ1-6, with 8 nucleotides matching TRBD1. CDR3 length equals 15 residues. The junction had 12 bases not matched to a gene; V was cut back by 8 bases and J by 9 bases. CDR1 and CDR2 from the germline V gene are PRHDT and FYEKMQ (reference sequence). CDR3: CASGRDRIFTSPLHF. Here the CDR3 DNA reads TGTGCCAGCGGTAGGGACAGGATTTTTACTTCACCCCTCCACTTT. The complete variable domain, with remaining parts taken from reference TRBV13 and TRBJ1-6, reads AAGVIQSPRHLIKEKRETATLKCYPIPRHDTVYWYQQGPGQDPQFLISFYEKMQSDKGSIPDRFSAQQFSDYHSELNMSSLELGDSALYFCASGRDRIFTSPLHFGNGTRLTVT.

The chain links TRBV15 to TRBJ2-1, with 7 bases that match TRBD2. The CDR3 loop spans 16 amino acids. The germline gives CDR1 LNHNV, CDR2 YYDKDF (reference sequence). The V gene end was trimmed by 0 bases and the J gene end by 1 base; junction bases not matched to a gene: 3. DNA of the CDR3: TGTGCCACCAGCAGAGATCAGCGGGGTTCCTACAATGAGCAGTTCTTC. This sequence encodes CATSRDQRGSYNEQFF.

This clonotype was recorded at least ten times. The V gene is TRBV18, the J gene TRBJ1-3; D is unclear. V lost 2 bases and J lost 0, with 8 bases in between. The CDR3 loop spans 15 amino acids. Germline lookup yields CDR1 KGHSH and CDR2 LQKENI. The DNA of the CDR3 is TGTGCCAGCTCACCAAGCCAGAGCTCTGGAAACACCATATATTTT. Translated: CASSPSQSSGNTIYF.

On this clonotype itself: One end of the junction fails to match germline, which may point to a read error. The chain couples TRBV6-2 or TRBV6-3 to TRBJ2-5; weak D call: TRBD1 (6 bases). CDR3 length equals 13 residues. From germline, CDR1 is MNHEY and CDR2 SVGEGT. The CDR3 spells CTSRRDTTETQYF. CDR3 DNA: TGTACCAGCAGACGGGACACGACAGAGACCCAGTACTTC.

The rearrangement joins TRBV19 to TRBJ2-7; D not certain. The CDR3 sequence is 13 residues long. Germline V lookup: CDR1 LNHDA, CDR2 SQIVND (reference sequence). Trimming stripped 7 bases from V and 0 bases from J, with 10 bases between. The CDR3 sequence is CASMPPSSYEQYF. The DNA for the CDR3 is TGTGCCAGTATGCCACCTAGCTCCTACGAGCAGTACTTC. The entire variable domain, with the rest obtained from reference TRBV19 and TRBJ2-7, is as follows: DGGITQSPKYLFRKEGQNVTLSCEQNLNHDAMYWYRQDPGQGLRLIYYSQIVNDFQKGDIAEGYSVSREKKESFPLTVTSAQKNPTAFYLCASMPPSSYEQYFGPGTRLTVT.

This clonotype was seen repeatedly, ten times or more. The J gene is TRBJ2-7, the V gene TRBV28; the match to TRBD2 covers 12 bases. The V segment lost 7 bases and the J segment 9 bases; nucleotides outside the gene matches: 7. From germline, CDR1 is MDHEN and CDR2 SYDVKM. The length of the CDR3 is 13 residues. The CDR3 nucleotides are TGTGCCAGCAAGGATGGACTAGCGGGAAGGCAGTACTTC. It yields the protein CASKDGLAGRQYF. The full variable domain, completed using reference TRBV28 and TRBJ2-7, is DVKVTQSSRYLVKRTGEKVFLECVQDMDHENMFWYRQDPGLGLRLIYFSYDVKMKEKGDIPEGYSVSREKKERFSLILESASTNQTSMYLCASKDGLAGRQYFGPGTRLTVT.